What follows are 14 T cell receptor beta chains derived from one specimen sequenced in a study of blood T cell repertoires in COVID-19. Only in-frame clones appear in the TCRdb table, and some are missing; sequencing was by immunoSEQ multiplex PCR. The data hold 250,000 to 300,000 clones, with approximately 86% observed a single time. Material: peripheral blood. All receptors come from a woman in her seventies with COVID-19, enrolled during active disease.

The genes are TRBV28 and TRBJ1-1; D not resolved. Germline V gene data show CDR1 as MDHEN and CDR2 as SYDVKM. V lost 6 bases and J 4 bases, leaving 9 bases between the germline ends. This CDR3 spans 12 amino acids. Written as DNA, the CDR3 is TGTGCCAGCAGGCCTAGTGGCACTGAAGCTTTCTTT. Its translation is CASRPSGTEAFF.

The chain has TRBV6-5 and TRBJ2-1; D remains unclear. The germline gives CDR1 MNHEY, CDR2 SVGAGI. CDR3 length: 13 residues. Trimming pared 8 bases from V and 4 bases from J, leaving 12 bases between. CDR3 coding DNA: TGTGCCAGCGGCTTTGGCCAGTACAATGAGCAGTTCTTC. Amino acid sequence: CASGFGQYNEQFF.

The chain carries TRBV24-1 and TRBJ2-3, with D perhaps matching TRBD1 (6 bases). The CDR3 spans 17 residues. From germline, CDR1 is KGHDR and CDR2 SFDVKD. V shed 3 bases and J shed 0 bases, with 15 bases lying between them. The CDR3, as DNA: TGTGCCACCAGTGATACTACAGGGATTTGGAGCACAGATACGCAGTATTTT. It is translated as CATSDTTGIWSTDTQYF.

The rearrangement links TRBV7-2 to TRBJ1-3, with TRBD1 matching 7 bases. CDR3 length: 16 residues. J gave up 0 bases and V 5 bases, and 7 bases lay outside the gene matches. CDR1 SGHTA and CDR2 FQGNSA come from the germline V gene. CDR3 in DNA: TGTGCCAGCAGCCCAGGGACAGCCCTCTCTGGAAACACCATATATTTT. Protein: CASSPGTALSGNTIYF.

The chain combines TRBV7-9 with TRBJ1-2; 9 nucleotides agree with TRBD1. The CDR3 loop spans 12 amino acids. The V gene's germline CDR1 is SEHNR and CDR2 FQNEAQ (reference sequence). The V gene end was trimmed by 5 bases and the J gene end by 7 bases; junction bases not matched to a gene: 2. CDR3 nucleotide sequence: TGTGCCAGCAGCACAGGGGGCGGTGGCTACACCTTC. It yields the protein CASSTGGGGYTF.

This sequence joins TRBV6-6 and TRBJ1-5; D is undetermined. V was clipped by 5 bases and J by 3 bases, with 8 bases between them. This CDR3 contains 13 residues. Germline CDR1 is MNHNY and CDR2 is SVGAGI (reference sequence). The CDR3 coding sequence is TGTGCCAGCAGTAATATAAACAATCAGCCCCAGCATTTT. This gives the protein CASSNINNQPQHF.

The CDR3 DNA is TGTGCCAGCAGTTTCATTCGAGCTGAAGCTTTCTTT. It encodes CASSFIRAEAFF. The V call is TRBV12-3 or TRBV12-4, the J call TRBJ1-1; D gene ambiguous. The CDR3 runs 12 residues. Deletions cut 3 bases from V and 6 bases from J, with 8 bases between.

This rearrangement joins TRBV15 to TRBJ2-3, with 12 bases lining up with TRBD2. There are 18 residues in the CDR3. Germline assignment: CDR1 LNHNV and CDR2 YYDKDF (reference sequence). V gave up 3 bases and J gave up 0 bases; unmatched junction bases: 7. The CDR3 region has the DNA TGTGCCACCAGCAGTAGGACTAGCGGGGCATATAGCACAGATACGCAGTATTTT. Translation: CATSSRTSGAYSTDTQYF.

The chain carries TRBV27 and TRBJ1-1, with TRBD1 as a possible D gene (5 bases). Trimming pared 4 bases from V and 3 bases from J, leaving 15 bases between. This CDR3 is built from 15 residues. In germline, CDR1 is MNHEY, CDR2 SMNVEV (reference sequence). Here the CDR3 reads CASSSPGLGDTEAFF. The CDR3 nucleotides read TGTGCCAGCAGTTCACCAGGGTTAGGGGACACTGAAGCTTTCTTT.

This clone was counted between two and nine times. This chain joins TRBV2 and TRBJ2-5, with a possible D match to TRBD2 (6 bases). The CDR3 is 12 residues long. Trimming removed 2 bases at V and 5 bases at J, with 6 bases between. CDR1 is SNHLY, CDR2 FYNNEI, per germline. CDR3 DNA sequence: TGTGCCAGCAGTGAACTAGCGGAGACCCAGTACTTC. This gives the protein CASSELAETQYF.

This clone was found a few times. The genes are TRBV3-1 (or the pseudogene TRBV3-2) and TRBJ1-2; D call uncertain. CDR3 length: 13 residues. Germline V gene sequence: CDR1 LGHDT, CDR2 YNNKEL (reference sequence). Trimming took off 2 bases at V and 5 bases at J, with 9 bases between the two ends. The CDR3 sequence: CASSQPPFYGYTF. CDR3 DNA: TGTGCCAGCAGCCAACCCCCCTTTTATGGCTACACCTTC.

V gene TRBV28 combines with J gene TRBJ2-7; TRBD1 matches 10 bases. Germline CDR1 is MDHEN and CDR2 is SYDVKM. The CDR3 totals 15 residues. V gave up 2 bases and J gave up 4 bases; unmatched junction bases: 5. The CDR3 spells CASSLPWTGGYEQYF. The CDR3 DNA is TGTGCCAGCAGTTTACCTTGGACAGGGGGTTACGAGCAGTACTTC.

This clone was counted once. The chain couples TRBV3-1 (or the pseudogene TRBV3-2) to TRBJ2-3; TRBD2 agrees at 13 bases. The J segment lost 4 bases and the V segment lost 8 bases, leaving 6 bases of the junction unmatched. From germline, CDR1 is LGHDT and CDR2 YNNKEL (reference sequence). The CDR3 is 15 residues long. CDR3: CASGPGTSGADTQYF. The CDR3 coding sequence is TGTGCCAGCGGACCCGGGACTAGCGGGGCAGATACGCAGTATTTT.

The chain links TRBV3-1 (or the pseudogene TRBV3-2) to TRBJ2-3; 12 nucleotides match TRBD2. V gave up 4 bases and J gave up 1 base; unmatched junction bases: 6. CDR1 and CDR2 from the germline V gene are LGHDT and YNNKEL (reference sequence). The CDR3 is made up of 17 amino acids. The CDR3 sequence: CASSRVTSGGRTDTQYF. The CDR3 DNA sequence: TGTGCCAGCAGCCGAGTGACTAGCGGGGGCCGCACAGATACGCAGTATTTT.